Following are 22 T cell receptor beta chains from one sample sequenced in a study of spatial heterogeneity in lung cancer. Each CDR3 protein gets one entry after TCRdb re-called the 5' RACE reads with MiXCR. The data show 7,000 or so distinct CDR3 sequences, about 7.7% seen once. The time point: sample taken at primary tumor resection. The authors sequenced whole RNA from tumor, nontumor lung or frozen PBMC without sorting. The material was PBMCs, obtained at surgery. These receptor sequences come from a male donor with early-stage non-small cell lung cancer.

This clonotype was counted at least ten times. The size of this beta chain means little, since it is a stray read in a library made for alpha chains. The gene calls are TRBV20-1 and TRBJ2-1; 7 bases map to TRBD1. Germline loops: CDR1 DFQATT, CDR2 SNEGSKA (reference sequence). V shed 5 bases and J 7 bases; nucleotides not matched to a gene: 14. The length of the CDR3 is 15 residues. The CDR3 region has the DNA TGCAGTGCTCGACAGACAGGGTGGGCATGGAATGAGCAGTTCTTC. This encodes CSARQTGWAWNEQFF.

This clonotype was found many times. This beta chain appears as a stray read in a library generated for alpha chains; its size is not informative. The chain employs TRBV5-4 and TRBJ2-2, with D unclear. Germline V gives CDR1 SGHNT, CDR2 YYREEE (reference sequence). The V gene lost 4 bases and the J gene lost 2 bases, with 12 bases spanning the gap. The CDR3 covers 15 residues. The CDR3 sequence is CASSPGNPNTGELFF. The CDR3 DNA follows: TGTGCCAGCAGCCCCGGCAACCCAAACACCGGGGAGCTGTTTTTT.

Ten or more counts support this clonotype. The library was built for alpha chains, so this beta chain is an off-target read and its size means little. The V gene is TRBV27, the J gene TRBJ2-1; D unclear. The V gene's germline CDR1 is MNHEY and CDR2 SMNVEV (reference sequence). CDR3 length equals 14 residues. V was cut by 0 bases and J by 4 bases, with 7 bases left in between. The CDR3 loop reads CASSLSPGYNEQFF. Written as DNA, the CDR3 is TGTGCCAGCAGTTTATCCCCTGGGTACAATGAGCAGTTCTTC.

This clonotype was picked up a small number of times. A library prepared for alpha chains yielded this beta chain as an off-target read; its size is of little meaning. The rearrangement joins TRBV4-1 to TRBJ1-2, with D unresolved. The CDR3 covers 16 residues. V lost 0 bases to trimming and J lost 1 base, with 12 bases between them. CDR1 and CDR2 (germline): MGHRA, YSYEKL. The CDR3 here is CASSQEQQLINYGYTF. CDR3 sequence (DNA): TGCGCCAGCAGCCAAGAACAACAGTTGATTAACTATGGCTACACCTTC.

This clonotype was seen only a few times. The library was designed around alpha chains, so this beta chain is a stray read whose abundance carries little weight. The chain uses TRBV3-1 and TRBJ2-1, with a possible D match to TRBD1 (6 bases). Germline V lookup: CDR1 LGHDT, CDR2 YNNKEL (reference sequence). The CDR3 extends over 15 amino acids. The ends were cut back, 4 bases at V and 0 bases at J, with 10 bases in the middle. The CDR3 sequence is CASSPGTPSYNEQFF. CDR3 coding DNA: TGTGCCAGCAGCCCGGGGACACCCTCCTACAATGAGCAGTTCTTC.

This clonotype was detected ten times or more. For a library built for alpha chains, this beta chain is a stray read; little rests on its size. The J gene is TRBJ2-7, the V gene TRBV6-1; 8 bases match TRBD1. The CDR3 sequence is 15 residues long. Germline CDR1 and CDR2: MNHNS and SASEGT. The ends lost 3 bases at V and 1 base at J; junction bases unmatched: 5. CDR3: CASSDGTGGSYEQYF. The CDR3 nucleotides are TGTGCCAGCAGTGATGGTACAGGGGGGTCCTACGAGCAGTACTTC.

This clonotype was recorded at least ten times. In a library made to pick up alpha chains, this beta chain is a stray read with a size that means little. V and J are TRBV9 and TRBJ2-5, with D possibly being TRBD1 (6 bases). The germline gives CDR1 SGDLS, CDR2 YYNGEE. V was shortened by 4 bases and J by 2 bases, with 12 bases between the two germline ends. The CDR3 runs to 14 residues. CDR3 nucleotide sequence: TGTGCCAGCAGCATTGGGACAACACAAGAGACCCAGTACTTC. It is translated as CASSIGTTQETQYF.

Ten or more counts support this clonotype. This beta chain represents an off-target read in a library built for alpha chains; its size is of limited meaning. CDR3 DNA sequence: TGTGCCAGCAGCCAACAACAAGGGTTGGGCAATCAGCCCCAGCATTTT. It specifies CASSQQQGLGNQPQHF. The chain recombines TRBV28 with TRBJ1-5; unclear D gene. V was trimmed by 6 bases and J by 2 bases, leaving 17 bases between them. The CDR3 consists of 16 residues. Per the germline V gene, CDR1 is MDHEN and CDR2 is SYDVKM.

This clonotype was found a few times. Since the library was made to target alpha chains, this beta chain is a stray read and its abundance is not meaningful. CDR3 bases: TGTGCCAGCAGCCAAGGGGTTACCAATTCACCCCTCCACTTT. Protein sequence: CASSQGVTNSPLHF. This chain joins TRBV4-2 and TRBJ1-6; no definite D call. The V and J ends lost 1 base and 7 bases respectively, with 8 bases between them. Looked up from germline, CDR1 is LGHNA and CDR2 is YNFKEQ. The CDR3 length is 14 residues.

There are many counts of this clonotype. Since it is a stray read in a library aimed at alpha chains, this beta chain has a size that is not meaningful. This rearrangement joins TRBV11-2 to TRBJ2-3, with D uncertain. Trimming cost V 3 bases and J 1 base, with 20 bases left between them. The CDR3 covers 18 residues. Per germline, CDR1 SGHAT and CDR2 FQNNGV. CDR3 nucleotides: TGTGCCAGCAGCTTCCCAGGTTCCGCCTCGGTTCGCACAGATACGCAGTATTTT. Translating it yields CASSFPGSASVRTDTQYF.

A word on this clonotype: This beta chain represents an off-target read in a library built for alpha chains; its size is of limited meaning. The rearrangement links TRBV3-1 to TRBJ1-1, with D perhaps matching TRBD1 (5 bases). Trimming removed 4 bases from V and 4 bases from J, with 13 bases in between. Germline V lookup: CDR1 LGHDT, CDR2 YNNKEL (reference sequence). CDR3 length equals 14 residues. The CDR3 DNA reads TGTGCCAGCAGCCCTCCGGGACTCGTCACTGAAGCTTTCTTT. Translation: CASSPPGLVTEAFF. Together with reference TRBV3-1 and TRBJ1-1, the CDR3 gives the full variable domain: DTAVSQTPKYLVTQMGNDKSIKCEQNLGHDTMYWYKQDSKKFLKIMFSYNNKELIINETVPNRFSPKSPDKAHLNLHINSLELGDSAVYFCASSPPGLVTEAFFGQGTRLTVV.

This clonotype appeared many times. Because this beta chain is a stray read in a library intended to capture alpha chains, its abundance should not be given much weight. The chain uses TRBV21-1 and TRBJ1-5; the table calls TRBD1, which could not be checked here. TRBV21-1 is noted as a pseudogene. The CDR3 length is 15 residues. The CDR3 here is CASSGSGDSNQPQHF. CDR3 sequence (DNA): TGTGCCAGCAGCGGATCGGGGGATAGCAATCAGCCCCAGCATTTT.

This clonotype has at least ten counts. This beta chain appears as a stray read in a library generated for alpha chains; its size is not informative. This chain joins TRBV5-1 and TRBJ2-3, with D uncertain. V was shortened by 3 bases and J by 1 base, with 6 bases between the two germline ends. CDR1 and CDR2 from the germline V gene are SGHRS and YFSETQ. The CDR3 consists of 13 residues. CDR3 loop: CASSSRGTDTQYF. The CDR3 nucleotides are TGCGCCAGCAGCTCCCGGGGCACAGATACGCAGTATTTT.

In this sample, this clonotype turned up many times. In a library made to pick up alpha chains, this beta chain is a stray read with a size that means little. The J gene is TRBJ2-7, the V gene TRBV3-1, with 8 positions matching TRBD2. This CDR3 comprises 14 residues. V shed 2 bases, J shed 2 bases, and the junction held 2 bases outside the gene matches. CDR1 is LGHDT and CDR2 is YNNKEL in the germline V gene (reference sequence). The CDR3 here is CASSQISGTYEQYF. The CDR3 DNA sequence: TGTGCCAGCAGCCAAATTAGCGGGACCTACGAGCAGTACTTC.

This clonotype occurred many times. Since the library was made to target alpha chains, this beta chain is a stray read and its abundance is not meaningful. This sequence joins TRBV5-1 and TRBJ2-5; 7 bases map to TRBD1. Germline trimming cut 4 bases from V and 2 bases from J; bases unmatched to any gene: 8. CDR1 is SGHRS, CDR2 YFSETQ, per germline. This CDR3 comprises 15 residues. The CDR3 DNA reads as TGCGCCAGCAGCCCTGTGACAGGGTTACAAGAGACCCAGTACTTC. Its protein product is CASSPVTGLQETQYF. The entire variable domain, with the rest obtained from reference TRBV5-1 and TRBJ2-5, is as follows: KAGVTQTPRYLIKTRGQQVTLSCSPISGHRSVSWYQQTPGQGLQFLFEYFSETQRNKGNFPGRFSGRQFSNSRSEMNVSTLELGDSALYLCASSPVTGLQETQYFGPGTRLLVL.

In its sample, this clonotype was seen many times. For a library built for alpha chains, this beta chain is a stray read; little rests on its size. The rearrangement joins TRBV7-2 to TRBJ1-6; D remains unclear. V lost 3 bases and J 0 bases, leaving 9 bases between the germline ends. Germline loops: CDR1 SGHTA, CDR2 FQGNSA. This CDR3 has 16 residues. CDR3 residues: CASSFFSNSYNSPLHF. The CDR3 DNA follows: TGTGCCAGCAGCTTTTTCTCGAACTCCTATAATTCACCCCTCCACTTT.

A word on this clonotype: As an off-target read in a library built for alpha chains, this beta chain has a frequency of little significance. This sequence joins TRBV28 and TRBJ1-1; 9 positions agree with TRBD1. Germline V gene sequence: CDR1 MDHEN, CDR2 SYDVKM. After removal of 6 bases from V and 0 bases from J, the junction contained 8 bases not matched to a gene. The CDR3 loop spans 16 amino acids. Written as DNA, the CDR3 is TGTGCCAGCAGCCCCCCACAGGGGGCTTTGAACACTGAAGCTTTCTTT. Protein: CASSPPQGALNTEAFF.

This clonotype was picked up many times. In a library made to pick up alpha chains, this beta chain is a stray read with a size that means little. The chain joins TRBV10-1 to TRBJ2-3; 9 nucleotides match TRBD2. The V gene's germline CDR1 is WNHNN and CDR2 SYGVQD (reference sequence). Losses at the gene ends were 0 bases for V and 4 bases for J; bases not matched to a gene: 5. The length of the CDR3 is 16 residues. CDR3 loop: CASSESKAGGADTQYF. The CDR3 nucleotides are TGCGCCAGCAGTGAGTCGAAGGCGGGGGGGGCAGATACGCAGTATTTT.

This clonotype was recorded a few times. This beta chain appears as a stray read in a library generated for alpha chains; its size is not informative. V gene TRBV7-2 combines with J gene TRBJ2-2, with D possibly matching TRBD2 (6 bases). Looked up from germline, CDR1 is SGHTA and CDR2 is FQGNSA. V lost 6 bases and J lost 2, with 16 bases in between. The CDR3 length is 16 residues. The CDR3 nucleotides are TGTGCCAGCAGTCCCGTGGGCGGGGCCAACACCGGGGAGCTGTTTTTT. This encodes CASSPVGGANTGELFF.

This clonotype was picked up many times. A library made for alpha chains picked up this beta chain off target, so its size means little. This chain joins TRBV10-3 and TRBJ2-3; D not resolved. CDR3 size: 13 residues. The germline gives CDR1 ENHRY, CDR2 SYGVKD. The V and J ends lost 4 bases and 0 bases respectively, with 5 bases between them. CDR3 loop: CAISVPSTDTQYF. In nucleotides, the CDR3 is TGTGCCATCAGTGTGCCAAGCACAGATACGCAGTATTTT.

This clonotype showed up many times. With the library built for alpha chains, this beta chain is off target and its frequency is not meaningful. V and J are TRBV15 and TRBJ2-5; TRBD2 matches 12 bases. The CDR3 spans 16 residues. Germline CDR1 reads LNHNV; CDR2 reads YYDKDF (reference sequence). Trimming removed 5 bases from V and 6 bases from J; junction bases left unmatched: 10. CDR3 residues: CATSSFASGGGKTQYF. The CDR3 DNA is TGTGCCACCAGCTCCTTTGCTAGCGGGGGGGGCAAGACCCAGTACTTC.

A remark on this clonotype: The library was prepared for alpha chains; this beta chain is a stray read, so its frequency means little. CDR3: CASSFISTDRRDTEAFF. In DNA form, the CDR3 reads TGTGCCAGCAGCTTCATTTCAACAGACCGGAGGGACACTGAAGCTTTCTTT. This chain links TRBV11-2 with TRBJ1-1; D remains ambiguous. This CDR3 is 17 amino acids long. CDR1 is SGHAT and CDR2 is FQNNGV in the germline V gene. The V end was cut by 3 bases, the J end by 3 bases, with 20 bases between. The variable domain in full, completed from reference TRBV11-2 and TRBJ1-1, reads EAGVAQSPRYKIIEKRQSVAFWCNPISGHATLYWYQQILGQGPKLLIQFQNNGVVDDSQLPKDRFSAERLKGVDSTLKIQPAKLEDSAVYLCASSFISTDRRDTEAFFGQGTRLTVV.